The present T cell receptor (beta chain) was sequenced within a study of shared clonotypes between healthy human individuals. Study-wide points: Sequencing depth was expected to affect clonotype sharing among donors. Sampling covered blood only; tissue repertoires likely differ.

Naive CD8 cells comprised CD45RO-negative, CCR7-positively selected cells, excluding terminally differentiated effector memory CD45RA+ cells. Donors included only healthy HIV-negative adults lacking recent acute infections or vaccinations. The table came from immunoSEQ multiplex PCR; TCRdb's copy has only in-frame clones and leaves some out. The sample includes about 2.1 million clones, 80% to 95% of them seen just once. In regard to this clone: The antigen is not known.

Per the germline V gene, CDR1 is MDHEN and CDR2 is SYDVKM. V was pared by 3 bases and J by 3 bases, with 12 bases between. The CDR3 runs to 15 residues. This TCR was sampled from a man between 18 and 29 years old in good health. Some clones in this sample may be carry-over from other donors' samples. The gene calls are TRBV28 and TRBJ2-1, with D possibly TRBD1 on 5 matching bases. Sequencing was performed on naive CD8+ T cells from PBMCs. The CDR3 spells CASSFLFDSYNEQFF. The DNA for the CDR3 is TGTGCCAGCAGTTTTCTGTTTGACAGCTACAATGAGCAGTTCTTC.